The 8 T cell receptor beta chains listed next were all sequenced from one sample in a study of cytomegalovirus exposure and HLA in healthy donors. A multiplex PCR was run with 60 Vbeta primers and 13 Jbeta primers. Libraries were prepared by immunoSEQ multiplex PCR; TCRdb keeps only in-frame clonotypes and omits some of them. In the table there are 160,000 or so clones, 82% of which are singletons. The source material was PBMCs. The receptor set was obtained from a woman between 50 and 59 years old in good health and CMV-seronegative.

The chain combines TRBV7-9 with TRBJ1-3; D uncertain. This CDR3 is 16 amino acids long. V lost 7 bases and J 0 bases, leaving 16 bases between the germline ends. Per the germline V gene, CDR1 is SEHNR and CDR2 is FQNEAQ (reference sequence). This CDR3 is CASNAGAGFSGNTIYF. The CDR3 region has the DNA TGTGCCAGCAACGCGGGAGCCGGGTTCTCTGGAAACACCATATATTTT.

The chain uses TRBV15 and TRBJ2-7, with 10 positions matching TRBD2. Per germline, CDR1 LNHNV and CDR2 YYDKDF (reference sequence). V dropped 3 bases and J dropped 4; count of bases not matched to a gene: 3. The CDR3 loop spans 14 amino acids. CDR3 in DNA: TGTGCCACCAGCAGTCATAGCGGGAGGTACGAGCAGTACTTC. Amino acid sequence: CATSSHSGRYEQYF.

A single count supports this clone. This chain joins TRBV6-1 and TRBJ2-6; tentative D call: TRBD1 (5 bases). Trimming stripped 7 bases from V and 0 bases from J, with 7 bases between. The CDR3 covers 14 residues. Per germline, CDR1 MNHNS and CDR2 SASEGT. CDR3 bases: TGTGCCAGCAAGGGGAACTCTGGGGCCAACGTCCTGACTTTC. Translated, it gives CASKGNSGANVLTF.

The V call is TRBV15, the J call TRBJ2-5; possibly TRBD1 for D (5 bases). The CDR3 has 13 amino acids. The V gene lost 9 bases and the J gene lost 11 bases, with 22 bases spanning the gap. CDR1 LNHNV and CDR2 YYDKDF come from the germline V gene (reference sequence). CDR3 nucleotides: TGTGCCACTTCGGCAGGGATAACGCGTGAGCAGTACTTC. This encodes CATSAGITREQYF.

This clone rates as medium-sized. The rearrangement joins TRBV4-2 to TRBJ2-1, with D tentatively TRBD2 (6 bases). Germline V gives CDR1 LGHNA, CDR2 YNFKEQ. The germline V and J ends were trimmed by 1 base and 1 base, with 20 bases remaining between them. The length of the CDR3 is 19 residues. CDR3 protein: CASSQGPAGLSVSYNEQFF. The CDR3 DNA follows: TGTGCCAGCAGCCAAGGTCCAGCGGGCTTATCCGTTTCCTACAATGAGCAGTTCTTC.

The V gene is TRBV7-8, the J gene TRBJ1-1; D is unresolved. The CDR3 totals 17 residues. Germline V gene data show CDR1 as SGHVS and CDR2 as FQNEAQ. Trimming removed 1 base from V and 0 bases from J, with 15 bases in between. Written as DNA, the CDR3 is TGTGCCAGCAGCTTAGGATTCCGGGGAAGGATGAACACTGAAGCTTTCTTT. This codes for CASSLGFRGRMNTEAFF.

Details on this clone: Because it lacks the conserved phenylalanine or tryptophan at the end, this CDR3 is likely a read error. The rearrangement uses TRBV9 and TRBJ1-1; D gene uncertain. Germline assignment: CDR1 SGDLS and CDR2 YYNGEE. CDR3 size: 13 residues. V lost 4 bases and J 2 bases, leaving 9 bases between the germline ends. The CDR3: CASSYRHNTEAFL. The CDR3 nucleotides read TGTGCCAGCAGCTACCGACATAACACTGAAGCTTTCCTT.

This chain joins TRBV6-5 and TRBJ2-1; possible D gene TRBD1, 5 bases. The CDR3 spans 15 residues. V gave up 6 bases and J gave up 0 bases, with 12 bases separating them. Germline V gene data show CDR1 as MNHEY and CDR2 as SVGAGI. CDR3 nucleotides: TGTGCCAGCAGCCAGGGTTTGAGCTCCTACAATGAGCAGTTCTTC. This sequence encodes CASSQGLSSYNEQFF.